The entry that follows covers one T cell receptor (beta chain) sequence. The specificity of this receptor is unknown. Per-base qualities were not stored, and no clone one base away is much larger. Library preparation employed the immunoSEQ multiplex PCR assay. For the multiplex PCR, a mixture combining 60 forward primers for TCR Vbeta segments and 13 reverse primers for TCR Jbeta segments was used. The CDR3 region of rearranged TCR beta genes was amplified from genomic DNA by a multiplex PCR assay. On the Illumina HiSeq System, the amplified TCR beta libraries were sequenced as 87-base-pair reads. Per the source publication's procedure: A later analysis counted about 76 million unique TCR beta chains across the 550 to 800 repertoires, and roughly 10 million of these chains were shared by at least two donors. Raw reads were error-corrected and collapsed into unique sequences by a nearest-neighbor algorithm in which closely related sequences were merged to remove PCR and sequencing errors. CDR3 sequences were aligned to IMGT reference sequences to assign V, D and J gene segments. For a sequence to be retained, at least a six-nucleotide match to both a V gene segment and a J gene segment was required. A rearrangement was called productive if the CDR3 had no stop codons and remained in frame with V and J, and every other rearrangement was called non-productive. Following IMGT convention, CDR3 was defined as the stretch from the second conserved V-encoded cysteine up to the conserved J-encoded phenylalanine. The earlier analysis of around 640 of the donors excluded sequences that lacked an unambiguous match to a single V gene segment. In an earlier analysis of 587 of the donors, a V segment was called functional when productive rearrangements were above 56.7%, and segregating when the standard deviation between donors exceeded 5%. A statistical classification framework was developed to diagnose cytomegalovirus status using the catalog of TCR beta chain sequences. V and J gene assignment, in a later analysis, came from comparing TCR nucleotide sequences with IMGT/GENE-DB human TR gene sequences. The TCRdist pipeline was used in a later analysis to assign CDR3 sequences and most-parsimonious VDJ recombination scenarios. In a later analysis, each TCR beta chain was defined by its CDR3 amino acid sequence together with its V-gene family, and reads without a unique V-gene family were excluded. As a way to deal with suspected cross-contamination and a sequencing artifact, a later analysis dropped roughly 620 nucleotide sequences that were highly shared and had low generation probability. A later analysis calculated a clonal expansion index for each public chain from normalized within-repertoire ranks of inferred template counts. Generation probabilities in a later analysis came from a VDJ recombination model fitted to out-of-frame rearrangements, and those results were checked against IGoR. In a later analysis, hypergeometric tests were used to score TCR-TCR, TCR-HLA and TCR-CMV co-occurrence, with a repertoire-size bias correction applied to TCR pairs. To estimate false discovery rates, a later analysis permuted the HLA or CMV assignments 20 times. In a later analysis, co-occurring TCRs were grouped using DBSCAN, with TCRdist sequence similarity added in when clustering inside HLA-allele-positive subsets. For co-occurrence clustering, repertoires with fewer than 30,000 or more than 120,000 public chains were excluded, along with a handful of repertoires with anomalous nucleotide sharing. Held by TCRdb, this immuneACCESS table contains in-frame sequences only and omits some clones. Under half of the omission traces to an unresolved V gene where checked; the cause of the rest is unknown. V, J and clone size reflect that table, while D and trimming were determined from the DNA. The sample has roughly 100,000 clones on record, about four fifths of them singletons. 5% to 7% of the sample rests with the top ten.

The data were obtained in a study of cytomegalovirus exposure and HLA in healthy donors (dated by TCRdb to about 2017). Regarding the research as a whole: An earlier analysis of some 600 of the donors reported about 260 Gb of sequence data and 95 million to 140 million unique TCR beta sequences obtained from roughly 180 million T cells. The number of typed donors differed by locus: about 620-640 for A, B, C, DRB1 and DQB1; some 540 for DQA1; approximately 600 for DPA1; and roughly 470 for DPB1. Besides the first cohort of roughly 700 subjects, a separate validation cohort made up of roughly 130 different subjects was used. On average, 235,054 unique TCR beta nucleotide sequences were sequenced per donor among about 400 genotyped donors of the cohort, with roughly a sixth of those sequences being non-productive. A later genetic analysis used genome-wide SNP genotypes for about 65% of the roughly 700 donors, treating that subset as a discovery cohort. An earlier analysis of approximately 580 of the donors used high-throughput TCR beta sequencing to judge whether each TCR beta V gene segment behaved as functional or pseudogenic. Rather than drawing on any new phenotypic data, the later analysis identified candidate immune exposures from TCR beta sequences and the way those sequences occurred across donors. The study profiled the T cell repertoires of hundreds of subjects by immunosequencing and related them to cytomegalovirus serostatus. HLA typing covered class I and class II loci at four-digit resolution. The aim of the study was to test whether cataloging public T cell receptors could identify signatures of past pathogen exposure. Every discovery cohort repertoire had been produced on one sequencing platform. Roughly five DR-DQ haplotypes were treated as single units for association and clustering because of strong linkage in the cohort. To predict cytomegalovirus infection status, the study combined high-throughput TCR immunosequencing, statistical association of individual TCRs with disease status, and machine learning. Among the roughly 400 genotyped donors, roughly 80% belonged to the genetic ancestry cluster associated with self-reported Caucasian donors. Donor age, sex, ethnicity and CMV serostatus were collected together with the repertoire data. In a later analysis, previously published TCR beta repertoires from 666 donors were re-analyzed and high-resolution HLA genotyping was added so that TCR occurrence patterns could be studied. An early release covering roughly 640 HLA-typed donors comprised about 300 gigabases of sequencing data and about 90 million unique TCR sequences.

The cohort consisted of 600 or so healthy bone marrow donors. At the time of sampling, every cohort member was nominally healthy, though immune exposures that went unrecorded were likely present. The donor was CMV seropositive and belonged to the group of 250 to 300 seropositive cohort members. A peripheral blood sample was collected from each donor, and TCR beta sequencing was performed on peripheral blood mononuclear cells. Genomic DNA was extracted from the blood cell samples with the Qiagen DNeasy Blood Extraction Kit. Summary of the overall study and its limitations: Strong co-occurrence of HLA alleles, especially DR and DQ, made assigning TCR associations to individual alleles difficult. V-gene and J-gene trimming of TCR beta chains was associated with a missense DCLRE1C variant in a later genetic analysis, and the association was replicated in an independent cohort. Linkage disequilibrium might explain the correlated functional status among segregating V segments, but an unknown experimental factor could not be ruled out. Specific HLA alleles were associated with 15,000 to 20,000 TCR beta sequences at a false discovery rate of 0.05 in a later analysis. The classifier was reported to diagnose cytomegalovirus status with high specificity and sensitivity in both the original and validation cohorts. A further reported finding was that TCR beta sequences accurately predicted the HLA-A and HLA-B alleles for most subjects in the first cohort. In a later analysis, the rate of TCR association differed among HLA loci, with DRB1 alleles having the most associated TCRs and HLA-C alleles having the fewest. In this cohort, only TCR beta chains were sequenced, and detectable features were limited by the absence of alpha or paired-chain data. Sequencing depth was assumed to be roughly uniform across donors in the presence/absence analyses, though that assumption may not hold. The authors suggested that the approach could potentially be extended to other disease states and immunological phenotypes. Across donors, most TCR sequences were observed very rarely, whereas some public TCRs were present in many individuals. A later analysis found that HLA-associated TCR beta chains were more clonally expanded and had lower generation probabilities than equally common non-associated chains. A cluster of highly shared sequence variants was judged likely to be a technical artifact of the sequencing pipeline. In vitro tests confirmed that three of the cytomegalovirus-associated TCR beta chains recognize cytomegalovirus antigens. Most CMV-associated TCR beta chains appeared to be HLA-restricted in a later analysis, and the HLA associations seemed to be driven largely by CMV exposure. CMV serostatus was the only immune exposure information available for the cohort. The study listed approximately 160 TCR beta chains as associated with cytomegalovirus. Approximately 18 rarely observed V segments, including chromosome 9 orphons, were excluded from the earlier analysis of several hundred of the donors because counts were too low. A later analysis reported that several top co-occurrence clusters appeared linked to parvovirus B19, influenza, CMV and Epstein-Barr virus. An earlier analysis of approximately 600 of the donors showed that most TCR beta V segments appeared in productive rearrangements either about 87% or about 30% of the time, which broadly matched IMGT annotations. Because HLA typing was missing for some donors at each locus, association tests included only the typed subset. A later genetic analysis reported fewer N-insertions in productive TCRs among donors in an Asian-associated ancestry cluster than the approximately 670-donor mean.

Sequencing input: PBMCs. The clonotype was recovered from a woman in her fifties or sixties in good health and CMV-seropositive.

The CDR3 reads as follows: CASSNPTGFNYGYTF. The nucleotides are TGTGCCAGCAGCAACCCGACAGGGTTCAACTATGGCTACACCTTC. The chain employs TRBV5-4 and TRBJ1-2; the central 7 bases match TRBD1. The CDR3 covers 15 residues, taking in both the cysteine and the phenylalanine. The kept DNA is CDR3 alone, 45 bases in frame from the first base. From the germline V gene (reference sequence), CDR1 is SGHNT and CDR2 is YYREEE. The germline V and J ends show losses of 4 bases and 2 bases respectively, and no gene match explains 8 bases of the junction.